The TCR beta chain under discussion was sequenced for a study of tumor-infiltrating lymphocytes in primary liver carcinoma. Study as a whole: The five patients, who were men and women, ranged in age from 30 to 69 years. The number of productive TCRbeta reads per sample ranged from roughly 3.5 to 7.13 million and was similar across tissue types.

The source of the blood RNA was unsorted whole blood, and germline DNA was extracted as well. The template, 500 ng total RNA, yielded TCR beta cDNA made with a constant-region primer. Libraries for TCR beta were built through three nested multiplex PCR rounds, which together made up a slightly modified ARM-PCR procedure. Use of TRBV1-TRBV30 forward primers with a C-beta reverse primer characterized the first two PCR rounds, which lasted about 9 cycles each. MiXCR was run by TCRdb on the multiplex PCR reads, yielding one entry per CDR3 protein. The table records approximately 320,000 distinct CDR3 sequences, 58% of them present only once. Germline assignment: CDR1 WSHSY and CDR2 SAAADI. V was cut by 10 bases and J by 0 bases, with 10 bases left in between. The CDR3 has 13 amino acids. A few counts support this clonotype.

The sequence was collected from a woman in her 30s with primary liver carcinoma and hepatitis B virus infection. The J gene is TRBJ2-1, the V gene TRBV10-2; D ambiguous. Sequencing used peripheral blood. CDR3 DNA sequence: TGCGCCACCGCTCAAAGCTCCTACAATGAGCAGTTCTTC. This sequence encodes CATAQSSYNEQFF.